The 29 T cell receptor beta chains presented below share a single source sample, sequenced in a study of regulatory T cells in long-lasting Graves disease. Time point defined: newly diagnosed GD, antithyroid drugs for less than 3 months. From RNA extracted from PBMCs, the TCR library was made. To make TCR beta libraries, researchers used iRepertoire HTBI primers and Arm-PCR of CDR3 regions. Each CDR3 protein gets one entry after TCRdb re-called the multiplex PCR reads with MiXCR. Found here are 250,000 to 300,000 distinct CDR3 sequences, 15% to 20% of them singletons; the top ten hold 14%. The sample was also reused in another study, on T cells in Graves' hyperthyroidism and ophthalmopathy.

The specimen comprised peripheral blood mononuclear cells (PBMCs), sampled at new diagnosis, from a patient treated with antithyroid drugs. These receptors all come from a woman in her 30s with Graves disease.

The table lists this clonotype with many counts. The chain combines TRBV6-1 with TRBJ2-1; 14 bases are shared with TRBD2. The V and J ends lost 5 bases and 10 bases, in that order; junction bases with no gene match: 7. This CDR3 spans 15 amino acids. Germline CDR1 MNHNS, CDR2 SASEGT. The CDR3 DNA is TGTGCCAGCAGTCCCCAGACTAGCGGGGGGGGGGAGCAGTTCTTC. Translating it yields CASSPQTSGGGEQFF.

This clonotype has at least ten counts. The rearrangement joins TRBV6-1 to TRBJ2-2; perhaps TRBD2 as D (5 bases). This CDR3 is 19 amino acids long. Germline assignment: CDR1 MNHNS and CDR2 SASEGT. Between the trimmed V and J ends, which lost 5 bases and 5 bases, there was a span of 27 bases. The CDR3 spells CASSLGRTPTSVRTGELFF. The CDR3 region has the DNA TGTGCCAGCAGTCTCGGCAGGACTCCAACCTCAGTGAGGACCGGGGAGCTGTTTTTT.

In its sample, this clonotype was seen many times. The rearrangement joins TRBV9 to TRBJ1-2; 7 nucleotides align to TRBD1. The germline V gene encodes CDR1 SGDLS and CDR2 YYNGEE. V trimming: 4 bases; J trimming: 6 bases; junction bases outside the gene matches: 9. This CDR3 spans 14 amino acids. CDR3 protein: CASSPTGDRDGYTF. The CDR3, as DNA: TGTGCCAGCAGCCCCACTGGAGACAGGGATGGCTACACCTTC.

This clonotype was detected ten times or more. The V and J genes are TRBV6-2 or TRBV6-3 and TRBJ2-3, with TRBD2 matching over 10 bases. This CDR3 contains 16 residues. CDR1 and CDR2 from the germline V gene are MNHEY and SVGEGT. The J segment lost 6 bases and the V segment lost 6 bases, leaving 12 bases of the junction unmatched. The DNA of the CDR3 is TGTGCCAGCAGCCGTACTCTAGCGGGGGCATCGGATACGCAGTATTTT. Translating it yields CASSRTLAGASDTQYF.

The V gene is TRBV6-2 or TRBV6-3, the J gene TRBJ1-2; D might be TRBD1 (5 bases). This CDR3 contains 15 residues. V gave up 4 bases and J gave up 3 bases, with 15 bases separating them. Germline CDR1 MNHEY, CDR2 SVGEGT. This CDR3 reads CASSWNRGEDYGYTF. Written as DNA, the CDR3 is TGTGCCAGCAGTTGGAATCGGGGGGAGGACTATGGCTACACCTTC.

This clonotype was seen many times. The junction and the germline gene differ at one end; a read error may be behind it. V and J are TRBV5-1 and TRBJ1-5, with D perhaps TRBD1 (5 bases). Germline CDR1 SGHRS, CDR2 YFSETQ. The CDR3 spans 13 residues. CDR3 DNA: TGTGCCAGCAGCTTGGACATCAATCAGCCCCAGCATTTT. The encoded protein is CASSLDINQPQHF.

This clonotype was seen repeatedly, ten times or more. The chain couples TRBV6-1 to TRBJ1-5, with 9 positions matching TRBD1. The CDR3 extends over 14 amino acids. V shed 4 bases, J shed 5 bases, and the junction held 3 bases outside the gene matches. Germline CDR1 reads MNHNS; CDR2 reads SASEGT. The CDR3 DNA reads TGTGCCAGCAGTGGGGACAGGGCGCATCAGCCCCAGCATTTT. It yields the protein CASSGDRAHQPQHF.

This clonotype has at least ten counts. The CDR3 bases are TGTGCCAGTAGGGCAGGCCTTTACCTCACGGGCAATGAGCAGTTCTTC. This sequence encodes CASRAGLYLTGNEQFF. The chain combines TRBV19 with TRBJ2-1; D is unclear. CDR1 is LNHDA and CDR2 is SQIVND in the germline V gene (reference sequence). Trimming removed 6 bases at V and 6 bases at J, with 21 bases between. The CDR3 is made up of 16 amino acids.

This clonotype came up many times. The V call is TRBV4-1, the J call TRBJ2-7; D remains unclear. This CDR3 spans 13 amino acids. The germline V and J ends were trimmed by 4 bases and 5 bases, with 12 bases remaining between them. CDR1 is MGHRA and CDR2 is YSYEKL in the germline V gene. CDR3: CASSPAYSDEQYF. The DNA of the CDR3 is TGCGCCAGCAGCCCAGCATACAGTGACGAGCAGTACTTC.

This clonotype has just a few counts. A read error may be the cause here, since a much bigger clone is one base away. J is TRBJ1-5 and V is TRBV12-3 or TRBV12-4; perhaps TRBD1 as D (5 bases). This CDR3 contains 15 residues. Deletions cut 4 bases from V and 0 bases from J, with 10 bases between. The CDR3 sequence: CASSWGGDSNQPQHF. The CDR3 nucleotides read TGTGCCAGCAGTTGGGGGGGGGATAGCAATCAGCCCCAGCATTTT.

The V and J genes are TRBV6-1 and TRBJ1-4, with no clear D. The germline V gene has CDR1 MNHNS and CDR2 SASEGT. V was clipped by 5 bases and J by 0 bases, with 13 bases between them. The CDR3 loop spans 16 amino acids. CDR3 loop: CASSPSETTTNEKLFF. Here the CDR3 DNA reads TGTGCCAGCAGTCCCTCAGAGACTACAACTAATGAAAAACTGTTTTTT.

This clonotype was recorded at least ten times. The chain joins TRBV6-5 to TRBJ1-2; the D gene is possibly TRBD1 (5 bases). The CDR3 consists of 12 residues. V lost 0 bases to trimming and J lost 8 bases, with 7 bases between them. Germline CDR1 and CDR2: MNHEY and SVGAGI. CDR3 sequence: CASSYSGVGYTF. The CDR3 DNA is TGTGCCAGCAGTTACTCGGGGGTCGGCTACACCTTC.

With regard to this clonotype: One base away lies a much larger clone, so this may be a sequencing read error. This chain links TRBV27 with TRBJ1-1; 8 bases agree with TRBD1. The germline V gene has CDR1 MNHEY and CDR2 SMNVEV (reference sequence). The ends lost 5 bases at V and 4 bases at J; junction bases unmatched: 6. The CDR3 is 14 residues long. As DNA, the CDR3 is TGTGCCAGCAGTAGGACAGGGCGTATCACTGAAGCTTTCTTT. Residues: CASSRTGRITEAFF.

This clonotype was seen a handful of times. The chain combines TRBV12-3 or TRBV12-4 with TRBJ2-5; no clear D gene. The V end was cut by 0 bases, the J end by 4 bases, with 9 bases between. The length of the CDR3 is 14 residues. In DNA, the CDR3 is TGTGCCAGCAGTTTAGCCCGAACTCCAGAGACCCAGTACTTC. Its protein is CASSLARTPETQYF.

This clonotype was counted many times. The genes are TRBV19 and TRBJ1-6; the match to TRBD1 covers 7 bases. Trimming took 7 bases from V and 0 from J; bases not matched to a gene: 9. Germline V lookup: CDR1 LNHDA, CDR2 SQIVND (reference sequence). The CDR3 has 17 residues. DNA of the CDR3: TGTGCCAGTAACCTGCGCCGGGACAGCTCCTATAATTCACCCCTCCACTTT. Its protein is CASNLRRDSSYNSPLHF.

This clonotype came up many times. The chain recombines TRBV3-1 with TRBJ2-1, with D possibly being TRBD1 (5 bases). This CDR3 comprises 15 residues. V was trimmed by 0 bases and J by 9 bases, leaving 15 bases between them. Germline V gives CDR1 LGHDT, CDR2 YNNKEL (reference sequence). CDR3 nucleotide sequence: TGTGCCAGCAGCCAAGAGAGAGTTCTAAGGGGTGAGCAGTTCTTC. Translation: CASSQERVLRGEQFF.

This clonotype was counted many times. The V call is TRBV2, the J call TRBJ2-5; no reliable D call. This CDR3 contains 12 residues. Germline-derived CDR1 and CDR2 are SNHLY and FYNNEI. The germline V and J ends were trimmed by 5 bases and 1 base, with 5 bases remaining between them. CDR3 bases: TGTGCCAGCAGTAGGACCCAAGAGACCCAGTACTTC. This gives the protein CASSRTQETQYF.

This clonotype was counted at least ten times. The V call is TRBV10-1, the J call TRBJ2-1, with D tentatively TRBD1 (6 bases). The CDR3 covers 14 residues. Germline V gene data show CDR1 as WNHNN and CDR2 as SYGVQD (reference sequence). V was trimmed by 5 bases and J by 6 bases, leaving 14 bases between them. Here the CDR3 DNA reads TGCGCCAGCAGTATTAGGGGGTTGCGCAATGAGCAGTTCTTC. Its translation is CASSIRGLRNEQFF.

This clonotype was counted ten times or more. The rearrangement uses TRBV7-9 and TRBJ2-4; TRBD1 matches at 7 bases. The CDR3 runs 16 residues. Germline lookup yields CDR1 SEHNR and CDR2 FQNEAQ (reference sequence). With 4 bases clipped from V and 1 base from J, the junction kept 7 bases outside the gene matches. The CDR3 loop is CASSSTGEWAKNIQYF. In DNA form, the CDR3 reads TGTGCCAGCAGCTCTACAGGGGAGTGGGCCAAAAACATTCAGTACTTC. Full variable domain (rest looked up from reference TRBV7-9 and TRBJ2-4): DTGVSQNPRHKITKRGQNVTFRCDPISEHNRLYWYRQTLGQGPEFLTYFQNEAQLEKSRLLSDRFSAERPKGSFSTLEIQRTEQGDSAMYLCASSSTGEWAKNIQYFGAGTRLSVL.

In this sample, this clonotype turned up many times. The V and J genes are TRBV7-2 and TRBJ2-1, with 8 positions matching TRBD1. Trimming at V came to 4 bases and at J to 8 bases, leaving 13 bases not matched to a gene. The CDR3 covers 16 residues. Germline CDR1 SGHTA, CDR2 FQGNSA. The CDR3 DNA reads TGTGCCAGCAGCTCATGGTCAGGGGGCGGCGGATATGAGCAGTTCTTC. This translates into CASSSWSGGGGYEQFF.

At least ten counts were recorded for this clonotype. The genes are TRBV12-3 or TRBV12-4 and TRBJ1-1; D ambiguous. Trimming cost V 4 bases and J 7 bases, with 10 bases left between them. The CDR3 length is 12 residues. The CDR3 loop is CASSSGRGEAFF. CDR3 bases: TGTGCCAGCAGTTCAGGACGGGGTGAAGCTTTCTTT.

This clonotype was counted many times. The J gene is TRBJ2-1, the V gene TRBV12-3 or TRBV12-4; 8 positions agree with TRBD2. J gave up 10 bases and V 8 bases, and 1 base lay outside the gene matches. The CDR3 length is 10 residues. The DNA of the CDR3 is TGTGCCAGCTGCGGGGGGGAGCAGTTCTTC. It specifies CASCGGEQFF.

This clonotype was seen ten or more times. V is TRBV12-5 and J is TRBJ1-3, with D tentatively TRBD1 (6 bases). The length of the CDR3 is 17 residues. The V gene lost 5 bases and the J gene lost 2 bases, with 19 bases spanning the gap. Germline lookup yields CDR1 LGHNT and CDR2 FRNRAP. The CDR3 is CASGLQTGEGAGNTIYF. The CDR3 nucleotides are TGTGCTAGTGGTCTCCAAACTGGAGAGGGGGCTGGAAACACCATATATTTT.

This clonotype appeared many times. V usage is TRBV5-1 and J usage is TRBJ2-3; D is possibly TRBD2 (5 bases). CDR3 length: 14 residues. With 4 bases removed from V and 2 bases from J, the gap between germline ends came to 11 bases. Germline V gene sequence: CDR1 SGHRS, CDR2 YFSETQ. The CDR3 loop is CASSGEMATDTQYF. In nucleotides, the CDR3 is TGCGCCAGCAGCGGGGAGATGGCCACAGATACGCAGTATTTT.

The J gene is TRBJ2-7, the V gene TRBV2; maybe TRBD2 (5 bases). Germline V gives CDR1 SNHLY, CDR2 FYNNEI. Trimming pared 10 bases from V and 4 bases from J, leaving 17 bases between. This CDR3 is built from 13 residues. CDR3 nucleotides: TGTGCCACGGACCCCGAGGGTTCTTACGAGCAGTACTTC. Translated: CATDPEGSYEQYF.

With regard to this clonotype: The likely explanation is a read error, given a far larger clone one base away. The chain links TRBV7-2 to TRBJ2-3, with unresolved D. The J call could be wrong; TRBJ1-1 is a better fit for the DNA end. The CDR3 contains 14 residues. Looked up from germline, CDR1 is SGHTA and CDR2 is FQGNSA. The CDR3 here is CTSSLAYATSKAFF. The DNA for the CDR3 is TGTACCAGCAGCTTAGCGTACGCAACCAGCAAAGCTTTCTTT.

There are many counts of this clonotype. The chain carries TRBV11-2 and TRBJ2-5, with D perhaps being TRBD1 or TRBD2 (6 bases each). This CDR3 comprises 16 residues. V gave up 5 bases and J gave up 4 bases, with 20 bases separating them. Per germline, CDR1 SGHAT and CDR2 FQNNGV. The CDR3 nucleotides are TGTGCCAGCAGCCCCATAGGGGGGCCCAGGCCAGAGACCCAGTACTTC. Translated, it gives CASSPIGGPRPETQYF.

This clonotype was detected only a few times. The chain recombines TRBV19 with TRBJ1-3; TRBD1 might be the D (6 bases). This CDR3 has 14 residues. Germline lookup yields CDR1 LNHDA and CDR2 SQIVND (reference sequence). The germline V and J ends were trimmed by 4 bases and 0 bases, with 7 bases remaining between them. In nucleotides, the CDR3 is TGTGCCAGTAGTAAGGACAGCTCTGGAAACACCATATATTTT. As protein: CASSKDSSGNTIYF.

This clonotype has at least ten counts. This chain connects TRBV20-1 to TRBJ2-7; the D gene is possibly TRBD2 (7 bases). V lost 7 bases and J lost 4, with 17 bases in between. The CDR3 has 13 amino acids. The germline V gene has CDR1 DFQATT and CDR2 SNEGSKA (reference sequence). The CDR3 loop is CSVGPGGRYEQYF. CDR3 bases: TGCAGTGTTGGACCGGGGGGCCGATACGAGCAGTACTTC.